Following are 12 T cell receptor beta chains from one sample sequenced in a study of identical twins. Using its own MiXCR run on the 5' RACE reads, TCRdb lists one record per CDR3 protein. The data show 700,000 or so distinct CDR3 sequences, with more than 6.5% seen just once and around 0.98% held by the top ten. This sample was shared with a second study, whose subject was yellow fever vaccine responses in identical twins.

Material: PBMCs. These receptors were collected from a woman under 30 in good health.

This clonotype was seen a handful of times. The CDR3 bases are TGCAGCGTTCCAGTAGGGCGGTACGAGCAGTACTTC. This encodes CSVPVGRYEQYF. The rearrangement uses TRBV29-1 and TRBJ2-7; D is undetermined. V was clipped by 5 bases and J by 4 bases, with 12 bases between them. The germline gives CDR1 SQVTM, CDR2 ANQGSEA. The length of the CDR3 is 12 residues.

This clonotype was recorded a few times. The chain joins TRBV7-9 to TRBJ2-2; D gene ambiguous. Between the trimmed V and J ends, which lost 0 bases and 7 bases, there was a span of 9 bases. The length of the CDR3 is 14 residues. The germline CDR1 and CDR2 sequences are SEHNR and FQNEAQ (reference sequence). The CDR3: CASSLASVSGELFF. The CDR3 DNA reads TGTGCCAGCAGCTTAGCCAGCGTCAGCGGGGAGCTGTTTTTT.

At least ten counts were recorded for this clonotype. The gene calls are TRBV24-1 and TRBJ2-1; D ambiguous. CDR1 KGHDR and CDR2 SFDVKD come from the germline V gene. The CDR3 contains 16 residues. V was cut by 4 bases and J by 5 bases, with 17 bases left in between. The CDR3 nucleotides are TGTGCCACCAGTGACTCTAGGCGAGTTATTAACAATGAGCAGTTCTTC. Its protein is CATSDSRRVINNEQFF.

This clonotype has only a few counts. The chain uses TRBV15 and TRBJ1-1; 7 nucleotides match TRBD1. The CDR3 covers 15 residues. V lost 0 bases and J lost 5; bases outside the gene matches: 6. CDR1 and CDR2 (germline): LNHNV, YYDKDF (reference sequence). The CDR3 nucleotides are TGTGCCACCAGCAGAGATAGAGGGGGCCGAACTGAAGCTTTCTTT. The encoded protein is CATSRDRGGRTEAFF.

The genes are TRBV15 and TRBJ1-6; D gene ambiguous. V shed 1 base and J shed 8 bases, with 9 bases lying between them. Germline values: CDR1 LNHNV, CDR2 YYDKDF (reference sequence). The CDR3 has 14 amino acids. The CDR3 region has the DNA TGTGCCACCAGCAGAGTAACCCGGGATTCACCCCTCCACTTT. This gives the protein CATSRVTRDSPLHF.

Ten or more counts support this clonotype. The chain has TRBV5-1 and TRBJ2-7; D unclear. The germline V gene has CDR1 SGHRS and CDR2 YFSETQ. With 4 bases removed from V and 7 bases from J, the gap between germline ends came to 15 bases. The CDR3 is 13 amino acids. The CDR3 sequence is CASSLVYGLEQYF. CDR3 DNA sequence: TGCGCCAGCAGCCTGGTCTACGGTCTGGAGCAGTACTTC.

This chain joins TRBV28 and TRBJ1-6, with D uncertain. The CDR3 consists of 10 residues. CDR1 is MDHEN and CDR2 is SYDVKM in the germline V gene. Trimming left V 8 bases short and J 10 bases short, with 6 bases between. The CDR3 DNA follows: TGTGCCAGCGGAGGGTCACCCCTCCACTTT. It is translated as CASGGSPLHF.

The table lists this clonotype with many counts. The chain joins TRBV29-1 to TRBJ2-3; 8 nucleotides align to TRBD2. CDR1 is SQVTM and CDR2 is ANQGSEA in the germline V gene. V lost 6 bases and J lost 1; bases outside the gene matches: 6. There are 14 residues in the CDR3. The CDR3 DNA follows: TGCAGCGTCTCAGCGGGGGTGGGCACAGATACGCAGTATTTT. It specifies CSVSAGVGTDTQYF.

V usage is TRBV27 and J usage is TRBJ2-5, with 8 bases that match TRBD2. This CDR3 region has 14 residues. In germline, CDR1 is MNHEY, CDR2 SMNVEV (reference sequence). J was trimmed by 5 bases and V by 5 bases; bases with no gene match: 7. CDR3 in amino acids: CASSSGRGWETQYF. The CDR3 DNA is TGTGCCAGCAGTAGCGGGAGAGGCTGGGAGACCCAGTACTTC.

This CDR3 reads CASSYGLGETQYF. The CDR3 DNA follows: TGTGCCAGCAGTTACGGTCTGGGAGAGACCCAGTACTTC. The chain recombines TRBV6-2 or TRBV6-3 with TRBJ2-5; D not certain. Per germline, CDR1 MNHEY and CDR2 SVGEGT. The CDR3 sequence is 13 residues long. Trimming shortened V by 2 bases and J by 4 bases, and 8 bases separated the two germline ends.

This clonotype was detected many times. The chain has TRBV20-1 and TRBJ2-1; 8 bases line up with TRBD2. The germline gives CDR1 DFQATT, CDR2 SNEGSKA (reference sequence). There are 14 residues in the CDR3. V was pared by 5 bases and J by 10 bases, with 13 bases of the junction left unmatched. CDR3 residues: CSAGSGYPGGEQFF. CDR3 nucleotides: TGCAGTGCTGGATCAGGATATCCGGGGGGGGAGCAGTTCTTC.

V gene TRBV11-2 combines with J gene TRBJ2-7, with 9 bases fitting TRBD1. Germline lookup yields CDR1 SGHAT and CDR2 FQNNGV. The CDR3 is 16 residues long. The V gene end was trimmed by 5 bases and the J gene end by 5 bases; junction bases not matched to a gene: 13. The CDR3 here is CASSSSAGQGLNEQYF. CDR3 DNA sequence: TGTGCCAGCAGCAGTAGCGCTGGACAGGGGTTAAACGAGCAGTACTTC.